This T cell receptor (beta chain) was documented in a study of blood T cell repertoires in COVID-19. Study-wide background: There were acute and convalescent COVID-19 samples, and they came from the United States, Italy and Spain. In each case, the material was cDNA or gDNA derived from T cells, B-cell-depleted T cells, or PBMCs.

Trimming removed 4 bases at V and 2 bases at J, with 8 bases between. Germline V gives CDR1 SGHDT, CDR2 YYEEEE. The CDR3 totals 13 residues. This clone was recorded once. In the original workflow: Quantification of nucleated cells was approximated via reference gene primer amplification. Measured with immunoSEQ multiplex PCR; TCRdb has only the in-frame clones, and not every one. V and J calls and clone size are copied from that table; D and trimming were computed from the DNA. The sample includes some 50,000 clones, approximately 85% of them seen just once. The rearrangement uses TRBV5-6 and TRBJ2-3; D is undetermined. Sequencing was performed on peripheral blood. The receptor's source is a human donor in a cohort sampled during active COVID-19. The donor label of this sample is uncertain. The CDR3 protein is CASSQKYTDTQYF. DNA for the CDR3: TGTGCCAGCAGCCAGAAGTACACAGATACGCAGTATTTT.